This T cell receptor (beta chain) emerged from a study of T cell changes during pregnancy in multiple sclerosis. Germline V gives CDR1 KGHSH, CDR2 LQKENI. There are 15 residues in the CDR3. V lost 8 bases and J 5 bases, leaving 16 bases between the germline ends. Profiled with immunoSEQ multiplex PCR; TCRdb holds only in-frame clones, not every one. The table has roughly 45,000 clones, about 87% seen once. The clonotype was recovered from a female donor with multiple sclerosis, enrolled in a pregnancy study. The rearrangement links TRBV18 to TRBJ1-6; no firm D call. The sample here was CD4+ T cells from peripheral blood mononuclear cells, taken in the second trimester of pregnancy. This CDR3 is CASRPAGRDNSPLHF. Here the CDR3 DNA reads TGTGCCAGCCGACCGGCGGGGAGGGATAATTCACCCCTCCACTTT.